This T cell receptor beta chain was captured by sequencing in a study of T cell changes during pregnancy in multiple sclerosis. Germline values: CDR1 LGHNA, CDR2 YNFKEQ. The V and J ends lost 5 bases and 7 bases respectively, with 15 bases between them. This CDR3 has 13 residues. Using immunoSEQ multiplex PCR, the repertoire was profiled, and TCRdb retains in-frame clones only, with some absent. Of about 65,000 clones in the sample, roughly 92% are singletons; the top ten hold under 3.5%. The rearrangement links TRBV4-2 to TRBJ2-7, with TRBD2 as a possible D gene (6 bases). The TCR originated in a female donor in good health, enrolled as a control in a pregnancy study. Sequenced material: CD8+ T cells from peripheral blood mononuclear cells, taken in the third trimester of pregnancy. The chain's CDR3 is CASSYNQGGEQYF. The CDR3, as DNA: TGTGCCAGCAGCTACAACCAGGGAGGAGAGCAGTACTTC.